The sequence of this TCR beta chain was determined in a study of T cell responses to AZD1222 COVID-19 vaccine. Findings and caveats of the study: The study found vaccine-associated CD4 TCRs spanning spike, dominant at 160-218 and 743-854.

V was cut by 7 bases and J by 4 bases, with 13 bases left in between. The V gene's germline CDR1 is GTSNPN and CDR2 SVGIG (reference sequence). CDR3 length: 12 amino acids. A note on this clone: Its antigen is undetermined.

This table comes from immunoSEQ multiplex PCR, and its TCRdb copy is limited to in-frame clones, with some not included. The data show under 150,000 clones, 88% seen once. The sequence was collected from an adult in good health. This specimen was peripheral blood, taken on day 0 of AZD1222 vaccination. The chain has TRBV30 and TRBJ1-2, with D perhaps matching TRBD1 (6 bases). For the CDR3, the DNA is TGTGCCTACATCACAGGGAGCTATGGCTACACCTTC. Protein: CAYITGSYGYTF.